The source of this TCR beta chain is a study of shared clonotypes between healthy human individuals. Cells designated naive CD8 were CD45RO-negative and were positively selected for CCR7, with terminally differentiated effector memory CD45RA+ cells excluded. Trimming removed 3 bases at V and 2 bases at J, with 8 bases between. Germline V gene sequence: CDR1 SEHNR, CDR2 FQNEAQ (reference sequence). The CDR3 runs 13 residues. Method: immunoSEQ multiplex PCR; TCRdb's copy keeps in-frame clones and lacks some. The data show about 2 million clones, just under 95% seen once. The sequence came from a man aged 18-30 years in good health. Sequenced: naive CD8+ T cells sorted from blood. This chain links TRBV7-9 with TRBJ2-7; no clear D gene. The CDR3, as DNA: TGTGCCAGCAGCTTTTCGGAGACCTACGAGCAGTACTTC. It translates to CASSFSETYEQYF.